This T cell receptor (beta chain) derives from a study of T cell repertoires in cytomegalovirus infection. Study as a whole: The authors relied on CMV epitopes, both recently identified HLA-C-restricted and well-studied HLA-B-restricted. Indications of both CMV infection and matching HLA type were provided by public TCR beta signatures. Notes on the study in general: Dominant in the ex vivo response were TCR beta clonotypes restricted by HLA-C and specific for CMV.

Germline V CDR1 and CDR2: LNHDA, SQIVND (reference sequence). Trimming pared 6 bases from V and 0 bases from J, leaving 14 bases between. The CDR3 extends over 16 amino acids. As concerns this clonotype: Its cognate antigen is unknown.

TCRdb analysed the reads with MiXCR anew, one entry per CDR3 protein. The table lists roughly 990,000 distinct CDR3 sequences, around a third of them singletons, with over 12% in the top ten. The sample here was cultured CD8+ T cells from PBMCs, taken from culture after CMV antigen stimulation. The source of this sequence is a human donor in good health (CMV status not recorded). Some clones in this sample may be carry-over from other donors' samples. The chain is built from TRBV19 and TRBJ2-2, with D tentatively TRBD1 or TRBD2 (6 bases each). Here the CDR3 reads CASRYMGGANTGELFF. The CDR3 nucleotides are TGTGCCAGTAGGTATATGGGGGGCGCGAACACCGGGGAGCTGTTTTTT. The whole variable domain, remainder taken from reference TRBV19 and TRBJ2-2, is DGGITQSPKYLFRKEGQNVTLSCEQNLNHDAMYWYRQDPGQGLRLIYYSQIVNDFQKGDIAEGYSVSREKKESFPLTVTSAQKNPTAFYLCASRYMGGANTGELFFGEGSRLTVL.